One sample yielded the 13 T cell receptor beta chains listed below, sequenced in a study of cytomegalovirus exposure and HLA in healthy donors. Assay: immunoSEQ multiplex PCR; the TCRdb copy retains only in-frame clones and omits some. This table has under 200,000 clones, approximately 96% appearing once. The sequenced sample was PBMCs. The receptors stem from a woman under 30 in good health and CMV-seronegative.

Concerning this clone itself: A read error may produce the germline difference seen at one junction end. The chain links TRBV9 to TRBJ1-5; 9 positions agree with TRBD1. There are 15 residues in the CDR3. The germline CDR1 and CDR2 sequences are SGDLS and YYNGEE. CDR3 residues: CASSAQGAHNQLQHF. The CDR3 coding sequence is TGTGCCAGCAGCGCACAGGGGGCCCACAATCAGCTCCAGCATTTT.

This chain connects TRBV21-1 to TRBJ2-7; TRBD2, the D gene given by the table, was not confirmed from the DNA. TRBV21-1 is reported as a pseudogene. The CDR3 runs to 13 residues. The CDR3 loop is CASSKWGLKGQYF. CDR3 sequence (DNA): TGTGCCAGCAGCAAGTGGGGACTCAAAGGGCAGTACTTC.

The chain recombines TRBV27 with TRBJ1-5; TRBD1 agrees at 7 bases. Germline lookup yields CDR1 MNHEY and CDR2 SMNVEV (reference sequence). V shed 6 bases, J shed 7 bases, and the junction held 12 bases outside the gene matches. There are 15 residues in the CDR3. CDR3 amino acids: CASRLVSDRAQPQHF. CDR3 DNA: TGTGCCAGCAGACTCGTAAGCGACAGGGCCCAGCCCCAGCATTTT.

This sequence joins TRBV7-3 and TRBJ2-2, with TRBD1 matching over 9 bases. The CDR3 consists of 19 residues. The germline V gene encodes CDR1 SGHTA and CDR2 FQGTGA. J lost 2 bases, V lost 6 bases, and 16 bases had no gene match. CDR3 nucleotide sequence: TGTGCCAGCAGTCATTCCGTAGGTACAGGGGGCGCTAACACCGGGGAGCTGTTTTTT. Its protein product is CASSHSVGTGGANTGELFF. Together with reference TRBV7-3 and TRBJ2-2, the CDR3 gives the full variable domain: GAGVSQTPSNKVTEKGKYVELRCDPISGHTALYWYRQSLGQGPEFLIYFQGTGAADDSGLPNDRFFAVRPEGSVSTLKIQRTERGDSAVYLCASSHSVGTGGANTGELFFGEGSRLTVL.

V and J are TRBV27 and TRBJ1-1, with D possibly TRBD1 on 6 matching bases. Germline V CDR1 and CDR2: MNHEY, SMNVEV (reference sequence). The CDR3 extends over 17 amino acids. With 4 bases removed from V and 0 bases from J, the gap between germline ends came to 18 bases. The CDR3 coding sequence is TGTGCCAGCAGTTACGGGGGGGCAGGACCGATGAACACTGAAGCTTTCTTT. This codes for CASSYGGAGPMNTEAFF.

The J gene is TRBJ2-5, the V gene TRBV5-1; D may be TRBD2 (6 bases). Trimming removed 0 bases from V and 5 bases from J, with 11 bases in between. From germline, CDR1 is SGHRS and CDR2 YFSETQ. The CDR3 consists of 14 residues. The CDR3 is CASSLVGGGETQYF. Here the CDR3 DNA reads TGCGCCAGCAGCTTGGTTGGTGGGGGGGAGACCCAGTACTTC.

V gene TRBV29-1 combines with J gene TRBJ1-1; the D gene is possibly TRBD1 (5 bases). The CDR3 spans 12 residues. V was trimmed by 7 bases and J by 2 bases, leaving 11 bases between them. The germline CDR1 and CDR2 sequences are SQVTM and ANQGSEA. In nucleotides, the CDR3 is TGCAGCGCCCCCCAGGGAAACACTGAAGCTTTCTTT. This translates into CSAPQGNTEAFF.

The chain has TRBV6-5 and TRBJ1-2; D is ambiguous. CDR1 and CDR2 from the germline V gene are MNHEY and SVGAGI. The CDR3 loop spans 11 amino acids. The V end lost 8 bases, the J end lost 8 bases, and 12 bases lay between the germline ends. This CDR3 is CASGIRGGYTF. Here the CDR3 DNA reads TGTGCCAGCGGTATCAGAGGAGGCTACACCTTC.

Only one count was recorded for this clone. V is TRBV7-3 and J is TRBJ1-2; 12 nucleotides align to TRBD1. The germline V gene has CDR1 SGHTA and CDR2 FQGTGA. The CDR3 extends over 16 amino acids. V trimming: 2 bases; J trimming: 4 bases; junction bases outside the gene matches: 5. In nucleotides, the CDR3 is TGTGCCAGCAGCTTAGAGGGACAGGGGGCTGGCTATGGCTACACCTTC. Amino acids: CASSLEGQGAGYGYTF.

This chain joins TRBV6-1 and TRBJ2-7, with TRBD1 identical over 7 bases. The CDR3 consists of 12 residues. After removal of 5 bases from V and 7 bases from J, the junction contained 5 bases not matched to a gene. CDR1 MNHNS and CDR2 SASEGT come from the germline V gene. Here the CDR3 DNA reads TGTGCCAGCAGTTTACAGGGGTGGGAGCAGTACTTC. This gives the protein CASSLQGWEQYF.

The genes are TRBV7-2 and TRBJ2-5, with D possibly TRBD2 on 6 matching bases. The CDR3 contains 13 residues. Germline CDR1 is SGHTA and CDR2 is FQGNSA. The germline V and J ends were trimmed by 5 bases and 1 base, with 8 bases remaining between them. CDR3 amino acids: CASSGGTQETQYF. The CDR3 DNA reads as TGTGCCAGCAGCGGGGGGACCCAAGAGACCCAGTACTTC.

The CDR3 reads CASSFSGGAGETQYF. In DNA form, the CDR3 reads TGTGCCAGCAGCTTTAGCGGGGGGGCAGGGGAGACCCAGTACTTC. The genes are TRBV7-2 and TRBJ2-5; 11 bases are shared with TRBD2. The CDR3 extends over 15 amino acids. CDR1 is SGHTA and CDR2 is FQGNSA in the germline V gene. The trim removed 3 bases at V and 5 bases at J, leaving 5 bases unmatched.

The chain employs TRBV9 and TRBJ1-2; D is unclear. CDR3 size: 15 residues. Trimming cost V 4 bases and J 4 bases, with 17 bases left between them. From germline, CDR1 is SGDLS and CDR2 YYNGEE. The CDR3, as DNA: TGTGCCAGCAGCTCCGGGAGCTCCGACTCCTATGGCTACACCTTC. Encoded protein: CASSSGSSDSYGYTF.